This entry lists 10 T cell receptor beta chains sequenced from one sample in a study of blood T cell repertoires in COVID-19. Assay used: immunoSEQ multiplex PCR; TCRdb lists only in-frame clones, some missing. Found here are around 61,000 clones, under 90% of them singletons; the top ten hold 3.2%. Sequencing input: peripheral blood. All receptors come from a man in his fifties with active COVID-19.

This clone has only one observation. The rearrangement joins TRBV15 to TRBJ1-6, with TRBD1 matching over 7 bases. With 7 bases clipped from V and 0 bases from J, the junction kept 9 bases outside the gene matches. Germline lookup yields CDR1 LNHNV and CDR2 YYDKDF (reference sequence). The CDR3 has 17 amino acids. Written as DNA, the CDR3 is TGTGCCACCAAACGGACAGGCCCGAGCTCCTATAATTCACCCCTCCACTTT. Amino acids: CATKRTGPSSYNSPLHF.

This clone was found once. The V and J genes are TRBV6-6 and TRBJ1-1, with 7 bases matching TRBD1. The germline V gene has CDR1 MNHNY and CDR2 SVGAGI (reference sequence). There are 16 residues in the CDR3. V shed 6 bases, J shed 0 bases, and the junction held 10 bases outside the gene matches. The DNA for the CDR3 is TGTGCCAGCAGCTCCACAGGGGCCGGCATGAACACTGAAGCTTTCTTT. Translated, it gives CASSSTGAGMNTEAFF.

This rearrangement joins TRBV27 to TRBJ2-1; a weak D match, TRBD2 (5 bases). Trimming shortened V by 10 bases and J by 4 bases, and 17 bases separated the two germline ends. CDR3 length: 14 amino acids. From germline, CDR1 is MNHEY and CDR2 SMNVEV (reference sequence). The CDR3 bases are TGTGCCACTACGATAGCGAAAATTTACAATGAGCAGTTCTTC. As protein: CATTIAKIYNEQFF.

This clone was counted only a few times. The chain combines TRBV6-5 with TRBJ1-6; maybe TRBD1 (6 bases). V lost 5 bases and J lost 7, with 9 bases in between. Germline CDR1 and CDR2: MNHEY and SVGAGI. This CDR3 has 13 residues. Here the CDR3 reads CASSTGRNSPLHF. Here the CDR3 DNA reads TGTGCCAGCAGTACAGGGCGGAATTCACCCCTCCACTTT.

This chain links TRBV25-1 with TRBJ1-4; possibly TRBD1 for D (6 bases). Trimming took 5 bases from V and 0 from J, leaving 16 bases between them. Germline lookup yields CDR1 MGHDK and CDR2 SYGVNS. The CDR3 runs 17 residues. The CDR3 region has the DNA TGTGCCAGCAGTATGGGGTGGGGGCTTGCAACTAATGAAAAACTGTTTTTT. This sequence encodes CASSMGWGLATNEKLFF.

This sequence joins TRBV4-1 and TRBJ1-5; perhaps TRBD1 as D (5 bases). Deletions cut 1 base from V and 1 base from J, with 8 bases between. CDR3 length: 15 amino acids. Per germline, CDR1 MGHRA and CDR2 YSYEKL. CDR3 sequence: CASSQGGGSNQPQHF. The CDR3 DNA reads TGCGCCAGCAGCCAAGGGGGGGGAAGCAATCAGCCCCAGCATTTT.

This sequence joins TRBV6-5 and TRBJ2-5; D unclear. This CDR3 has 11 amino acids. Trimming shortened V by 6 bases and J by 2 bases, and 4 bases separated the two germline ends. Per germline, CDR1 MNHEY and CDR2 SVGAGI. The CDR3 bases are TGTGCCAGCAGACTACAAGAGACCCAGTACTTC. The encoded protein is CASRLQETQYF.

The chain has TRBV27 and TRBJ2-1, with D possibly being TRBD1 (5 bases). V was cut by 8 bases and J by 2 bases, with 13 bases left in between. Germline V gene data show CDR1 as MNHEY and CDR2 as SMNVEV (reference sequence). This CDR3 has 14 residues. For the CDR3, the DNA is TGTGCCAGCTCGTATCAGGACACCTACAATGAGCAGTTCTTC. It is translated as CASSYQDTYNEQFF.

This chain joins TRBV2 and TRBJ2-3, with 9 bases lining up with TRBD1. The CDR3 covers 15 residues. Germline CDR1 SNHLY, CDR2 FYNNEI. V lost 4 bases, J lost 4 bases, and 6 bases stayed unmatched. CDR3 sequence: CASSAGTGQSDTQYF. CDR3 bases: TGTGCCAGCAGTGCCGGGACAGGGCAGTCAGATACGCAGTATTTT.

This chain joins TRBV18 and TRBJ2-7, with D perhaps TRBD2 (5 bases). V gave up 4 bases and J gave up 7 bases, with 17 bases separating them. CDR3 length equals 14 residues. Germline V gene data show CDR1 as KGHSH and CDR2 as LQKENI. The CDR3 region is CASSREAGDLEQYF. The DNA for the CDR3 is TGTGCCAGCTCACGAGAGGCCGGGGATCTGGAGCAGTACTTC.